The T cell receptor beta chain described here comes from a study of OX40 agonist ivuxolimab in advanced cancers. Here immunoSEQ multiplex PCR was the method, and the copy in TCRdb shows in-frame clones only, minus some. The sample carries 45,000 to 65,000 clones, approximately 86% recorded once. The CDR3 runs 13 residues. Germline V gene lookup returns CDR1 LNHDA and CDR2 SQIVND (reference sequence). J gave up 6 bases and V 5 bases, and 3 bases lay outside the gene matches. The V call is TRBV19, the J call TRBJ2-2; 7 nucleotides match TRBD2. This clonotype originated in an adult with an advanced solid tumor such as melanoma, head and neck, liver or kidney cancer. Sample: CD4+ or CD8+ T cells sorted from blood, taken in a trial of the OX40 agonist ivuxolimab. The CDR3 coding sequence is TGTGCCAGTAGTTGGACTAGTCCCGGGGAGCTGTTTTTT. Protein: CASSWTSPGELFF.